The 14 T cell receptor beta chains given below trace back to one sample, sequenced in a study of T cells expressing NK-cell markers. TCRdb reanalyzed the 5' RACE reads and collapses them to one entry per CDR3 protein, without DNA. This specimen shows fewer than 550,000 distinct CDR3 sequences; the ten leading clones hold roughly 1.4%. Sequenced input: blood T cells: a sorted CD56 or NKG2C T cell subset, CD4+ or CD8+ T cells, or bulk PBMC T cells (not recorded which). The origin of the receptors is a woman aged 50 to 60 in good health.

J is TRBJ2-1 and V is TRBV5-1; no DNA is available, so the TRBD1 call from TCRdb remains unchecked. The length of the CDR3 is 16 residues. Germline CDR1 SGHRS, CDR2 YFSETQ. CDR3 amino acids: CASSSSGTGGGNEQFF.

The chain has TRBV7-8 and TRBJ2-1. The CDR3 totals 15 residues. The V gene's germline CDR1 is SGHVS and CDR2 FQNEAQ. The CDR3 reads CASSLGGGDFNEQFF.

V and J are TRBV6-5 and TRBJ2-1; TCRdb indicates TRBD2, and absent DNA this call remains unverified. The germline V gene has CDR1 MNHEY and CDR2 SVGAGI. CDR3 length equals 17 residues. CDR3 in amino acids: CASSLVGAGLAGDEQFF.

The chain links TRBV6-1 to TRBJ1-2; TCRdb gives TRBD1 as the D gene, but with no DNA this cannot be confirmed. This CDR3 contains 14 residues. Germline V lookup: CDR1 MNHNS, CDR2 SASEGT. The CDR3 here is CASSSTGTVYGYTF.

The rearrangement uses TRBV29-1 and TRBJ2-1; the D call of TRBD2 rests on TCRdb alone, since no DNA is present to check it. Per the germline V gene, CDR1 is SQVTM and CDR2 is ANQGSEA. The CDR3 length is 15 residues. The CDR3: CSVGASGMQSNEQFF.

V gene TRBV9 combines with J gene TRBJ2-2. The CDR3 spans 16 residues. CDR1 and CDR2 from the germline V gene are SGDLS and YYNGEE. The CDR3 is CASSVALAGITGELFF.

V is TRBV20-1 and J is TRBJ2-3; no DNA is available, so the TRBD1 call from TCRdb remains unchecked. The CDR3 runs 12 residues. Germline CDR1 is DFQATT and CDR2 is SNEGSKA (reference sequence). CDR3 protein: CSAGGLLDTQYF.

The J gene is TRBJ2-1, the V gene TRBV6-5; TCRdb selects TRBD2, and the lack of DNA leaves this call unchecked. CDR3 size: 15 residues. Germline V gene data show CDR1 as MNHEY and CDR2 as SVGAGI. The CDR3 here is CASSDIAGASREQFF.

The genes are TRBV24-1 and TRBJ2-2. The CDR3 loop spans 13 amino acids. Germline-derived CDR1 and CDR2 are KGHDR and SFDVKD. The CDR3 sequence: CATSDLEFGELFF.

The genes are TRBV5-6 and TRBJ1-1; the TRBD1 assignment by TCRdb is unverifiable without DNA. CDR3 length: 14 residues. The germline V gene encodes CDR1 SGHDT and CDR2 YYEEEE. The CDR3 is CASSPPGGTGEAFF.

The chain combines TRBV7-6 with TRBJ2-1. Germline CDR1 is SGHVS and CDR2 is FNYEAQ. CDR3 length: 14 amino acids. The CDR3 here is CASSFGTLNNEQFF.

The chain couples TRBV20-1 to TRBJ2-1; checking the TCRdb D call of TRBD1 is not possible without DNA. Germline-derived CDR1 and CDR2 are DFQATT and SNEGSKA (reference sequence). There are 17 residues in the CDR3. The CDR3 loop is CSARAPPTGALYNEQFF.

The rearrangement joins TRBV6-5 to TRBJ2-5; as DNA is missing, the TRBD2 call by TCRdb cannot be tested. Germline CDR1 and CDR2: MNHEY and SVGAGI. The CDR3 runs to 14 residues. The CDR3: CASSYSGGQETQYF.

V and J are TRBV5-6 and TRBJ1-1. The CDR3 is 13 amino acids. Germline CDR1 is SGHDT and CDR2 is YYEEEE. This chain's CDR3 is CASSPTGRAEAFF.